Presented here are 14 T cell receptor beta chains from one specimen sequenced in a study of T cells in Graves' hyperthyroidism and ophthalmopathy. Amplification of TCR beta CDR3 regions was performed using RNA transcripts as template. Initially, a first-round RT-PCR of the TCR CDR3 employed the HTBI primer set. Each CDR3 protein gets one entry after TCRdb re-called the multiplex PCR reads with MiXCR. The data show about 500,000 distinct CDR3 sequences, about 16% seen once. Sequencing input: blood. The receptors derive from a woman aged 25-40 years with Graves' ophthalmopathy.

This clonotype was found many times. The chain combines TRBV6-2 or TRBV6-3 with TRBJ2-7; TRBD1 agrees at 9 bases. Germline V gene data show CDR1 as MNHEY and CDR2 as SVGEGT. The CDR3 runs 16 residues. The V gene end was trimmed by 2 bases and the J gene end by 0 bases; junction bases not matched to a gene: 5. In nucleotides, the CDR3 is TGTGCCAGCAGTTACACGGGACAGGGCCCCTCCTACGAGCAGTACTTC. It translates to CASSYTGQGPSYEQYF.

This clonotype has a count of ten or more. Without the conserved terminal phenylalanine or tryptophan, this CDR3 likely stems from a read error. The chain carries TRBV28 and TRBJ2-7; the match to TRBD1 covers 8 bases. The V segment lost 10 bases and the J segment 6 bases; nucleotides outside the gene matches: 8. There are 12 residues in the CDR3. CDR1 and CDR2 from the germline V gene are MDHEN and SYDVKM. Here the CDR3 reads CATLGQGPEQYL. As DNA, the CDR3 is TGTGCCACCTTAGGACAGGGCCCCGAGCAGTACCTC.

The chain employs TRBV20-1 and TRBJ2-1, with 8 bases fitting TRBD2. With 0 bases clipped from V and 9 bases from J, the junction kept 13 bases outside the gene matches. Per the germline V gene, CDR1 is DFQATT and CDR2 is SNEGSKA (reference sequence). The CDR3 runs to 16 residues. The CDR3 nucleotides are TGCAGTGCTAGAGATCTCCGGGGACTAGAATCATCTGAGCAGTTCTTC. Its translation is CSARDLRGLESSEQFF.

This clonotype was counted only a few times. This clone may be a read error of a much larger clone one base away. CDR3: CAWGVLRYEQYF. For the CDR3, the DNA is TGTGCCTGGGGGGTCCTGCGCTACGAGCAGTACTTC. The chain joins TRBV30 to TRBJ2-7; no firm D call. This CDR3 contains 12 residues. V was trimmed by 5 bases and J by 3 bases, leaving 11 bases between them. Per germline, CDR1 GTSNPN and CDR2 SVGIG (reference sequence).

Ten or more counts support this clonotype. The J gene is TRBJ2-5, the V gene TRBV3-1, with no clear D. This CDR3 has 13 residues. Per the germline V gene, CDR1 is LGHDT and CDR2 is YNNKEL (reference sequence). Trimming removed 1 base at V and 7 bases at J, with 10 bases between. CDR3 sequence reads: CASSQGALGTQYF. DNA of the CDR3: TGTGCCAGCAGCCAAGGGGCGTTGGGGACCCAGTACTTC.

This clonotype was detected ten times or more. The CDR3 sequence: CASSQGQETQYF. CDR3 in DNA: TGTGCCAGCTCCCAGGGGCAGGAGACCCAGTACTTC. The J gene is TRBJ2-5, the V gene TRBV3-1, with D possibly being TRBD1 (6 bases). Trimming took 8 bases from V and 5 from J, leaving 12 bases between them. This CDR3 is built from 12 residues. Looked up from germline, CDR1 is LGHDT and CDR2 is YNNKEL (reference sequence).

This clonotype was seen only a few times. V and J are TRBV28 and TRBJ2-7; D ambiguous. Germline V lookup: CDR1 MDHEN, CDR2 SYDVKM. Between the trimmed V and J ends, which lost 5 bases and 2 bases, there was a span of 13 bases. CDR3 length: 14 amino acids. CDR3 amino acids: CASSPPDIAYEQYF. As DNA, the CDR3 is TGTGCCAGCAGTCCCCCCGACATCGCCTACGAGCAGTACTTC. The whole variable domain, filled in from reference TRBV28 and TRBJ2-7, reads DVKVTQSSRYLVKRTGEKVFLECVQDMDHENMFWYRQDPGLGLRLIYFSYDVKMKEKGDIPEGYSVSREKKERFSLILESASTNQTSMYLCASSPPDIAYEQYFGPGTRLTVT.

The CDR3 reads CATSDSGTSGVDTQYF. The CDR3, as DNA: TGTGCCACCAGTGATTCCGGGACTAGCGGCGTCGATACGCAGTATTTT. This rearrangement joins TRBV24-1 to TRBJ2-3; 11 bases align to TRBD2. With V trimmed by 2 bases and J by 6 bases, 6 bases remained unmatched. This CDR3 comprises 16 residues. Germline V gene lookup returns CDR1 KGHDR and CDR2 SFDVKD.

This clonotype was counted at least ten times. The chain has TRBV20-1 and TRBJ2-5; 9 bases align to TRBD2. V was pared by 4 bases and J by 4 bases, with 7 bases of the junction left unmatched. Germline CDR1 DFQATT, CDR2 SNEGSKA (reference sequence). CDR3 length equals 14 residues. CDR3 sequence reads: CSAISGSGVETQYF. CDR3 nucleotides: TGCAGTGCTATTAGCGGGAGTGGGGTAGAGACCCAGTACTTC.

This clonotype appeared many times. V and J are TRBV18 and TRBJ2-1; either TRBD1 or TRBD2 may fit D (5 bases each). The CDR3 loop spans 16 amino acids. V shed 3 bases and J shed 6 bases, with 18 bases lying between them. In germline, CDR1 is KGHSH, CDR2 LQKENI. The CDR3 here is CASSPRVPAGGNEQFF. CDR3 sequence (DNA): TGTGCCAGCTCACCCCGGGTACCGGCTGGGGGCAATGAGCAGTTCTTC.

This clonotype was recorded many times. V and J are TRBV2 and TRBJ2-7; D gene unclear. Per the germline V gene, CDR1 is SNHLY and CDR2 is FYNNEI. The CDR3 consists of 14 residues. V gave up 4 bases and J gave up 2 bases, with 12 bases separating them. CDR3 protein: CASSVGAAPYEQYF. The CDR3 bases are TGTGCCAGCAGTGTAGGCGCAGCACCCTACGAGCAGTACTTC.

The table lists this clonotype with many counts. The gene calls are TRBV11-3 and TRBJ2-1; no clear D. Trimming left V 4 bases short and J 8 bases short, with 12 bases between. This CDR3 has 13 amino acids. Per germline, CDR1 SGHNT and CDR2 YENEEA. CDR3 nucleotides: TGTGCCAGCAGCTGGTCAGGCTCGGATGAGCAGTTCTTC. This sequence encodes CASSWSGSDEQFF.

CDR3 coding DNA: TGTGCCACCAGGACAGCCCGTTCTTTGGAGCAGTACTTC. It encodes CATRTARSLEQYF. J is TRBJ2-7 and V is TRBV2; tentatively, D is TRBD1 (6 bases). The CDR3 covers 13 residues. V gave up 10 bases and J gave up 7 bases, with 20 bases separating them. CDR1 SNHLY and CDR2 FYNNEI come from the germline V gene.

This clonotype was counted many times. The chain employs TRBV11-2 and TRBJ2-5; a possible D gene is TRBD2 (6 bases). The V gene lost 6 bases and the J gene lost 1 base, with 12 bases spanning the gap. From germline, CDR1 is SGHAT and CDR2 FQNNGV. This CDR3 spans 14 amino acids. CDR3 bases: TGTGCCAGCAGGCTAGCGCCGACCCAAGAGACCCAGTACTTC. Translating it yields CASRLAPTQETQYF.